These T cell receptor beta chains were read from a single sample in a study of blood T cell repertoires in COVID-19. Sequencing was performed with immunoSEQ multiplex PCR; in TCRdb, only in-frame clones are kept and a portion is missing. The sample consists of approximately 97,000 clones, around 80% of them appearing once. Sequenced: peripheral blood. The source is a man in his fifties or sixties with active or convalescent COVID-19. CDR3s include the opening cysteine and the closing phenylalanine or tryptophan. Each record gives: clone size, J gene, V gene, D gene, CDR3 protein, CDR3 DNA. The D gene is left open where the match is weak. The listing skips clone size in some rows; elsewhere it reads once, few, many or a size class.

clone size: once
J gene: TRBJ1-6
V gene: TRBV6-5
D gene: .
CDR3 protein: CASSRESNSPLHF
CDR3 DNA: TGTGCCAGCAGTCGAGAGAGTAATTCACCCCTCCACTTT

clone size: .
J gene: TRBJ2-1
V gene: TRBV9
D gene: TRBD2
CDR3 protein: CASSAFSGTHNEQFF
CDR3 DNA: TGTGCCAGCAGCGCCTTTAGCGGGACCCACAATGAGCAGTTCTTC

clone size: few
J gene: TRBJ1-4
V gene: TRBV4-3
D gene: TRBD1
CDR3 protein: CASSQERGTGQKLFF
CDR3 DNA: TGCGCCAGCAGCCAAGAAAGGGGGACAGGGCAAAAACTGTTTTTT

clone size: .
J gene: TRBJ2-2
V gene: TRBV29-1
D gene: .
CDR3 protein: CSVEWGEALGTGELFF
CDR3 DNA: TGCAGCGTTGAATGGGGGGAGGCGCTGGGCACCGGGGAGCTGTTTTTT

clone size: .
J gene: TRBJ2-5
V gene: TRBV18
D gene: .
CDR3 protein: CASSPSFRGVEETQYF
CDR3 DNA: TGTGCCAGCTCACCAAGCTTCAGGGGAGTGGAAGAGACCCAGTACTTC

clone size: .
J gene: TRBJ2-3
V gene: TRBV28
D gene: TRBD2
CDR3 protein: CASSTGTSGDGGHTDTQYF
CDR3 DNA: TGTGCCAGCAGTACCGGGACTAGCGGCGATGGGGGGCACACAGATACGCAGTATTTT

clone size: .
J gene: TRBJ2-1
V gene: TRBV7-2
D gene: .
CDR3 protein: CASSLGGEQFF
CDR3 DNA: TGTGCCAGCAGCTTAGGAGGTGAGCAGTTCTTC

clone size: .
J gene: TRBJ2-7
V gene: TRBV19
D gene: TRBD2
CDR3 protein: CASSFGAGGSYEQYF
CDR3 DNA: TGTGCCAGTAGCTTTGGAGCGGGAGGGAGCTACGAGCAGTACTTC

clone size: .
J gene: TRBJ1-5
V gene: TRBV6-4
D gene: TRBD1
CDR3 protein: CASSEAHRGDFDQPQHF
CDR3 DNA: TGTGCCAGCAGTGAGGCCCACAGGGGGGACTTTGATCAGCCCCAGCATTTT

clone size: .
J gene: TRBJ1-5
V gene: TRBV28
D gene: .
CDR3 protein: CASRPSSPQPQHF
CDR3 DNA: TGTGCCAGCAGACCTAGCAGTCCTCAGCCCCAGCATTTT

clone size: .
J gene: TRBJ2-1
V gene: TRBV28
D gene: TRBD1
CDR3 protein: CASSPRTGYNEQFF
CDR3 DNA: TGTGCCAGCAGTCCCAGGACAGGGTACAATGAGCAGTTCTTC

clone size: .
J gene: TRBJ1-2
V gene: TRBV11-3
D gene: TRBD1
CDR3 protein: CASSPGTGKGKDGYTF
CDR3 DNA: TGTGCCAGCAGCCCCGGGACAGGGAAAGGGAAAGATGGCTACACCTTC

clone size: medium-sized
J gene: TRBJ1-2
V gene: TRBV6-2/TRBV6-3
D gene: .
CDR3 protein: CASSYGGRGTGYTF
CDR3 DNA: TGTGCCAGCAGTTACGGGGGCAGGGGTACTGGCTACACCTTC

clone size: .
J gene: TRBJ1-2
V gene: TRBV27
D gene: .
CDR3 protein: CASSLKPVYGYTF
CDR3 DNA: TGTGCCAGCAGTTTAAAGCCGGTATATGGCTACACCTTC

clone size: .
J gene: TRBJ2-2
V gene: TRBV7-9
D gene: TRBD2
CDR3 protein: CASSPPKREGHTGELFF
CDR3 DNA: TGTGCCAGCAGCCCTCCTAAGCGGGAGGGACACACCGGGGAGCTGTTTTTT

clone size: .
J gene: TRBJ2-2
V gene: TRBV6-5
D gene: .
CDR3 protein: CASGPFVGELFF
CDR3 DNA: TGTGCCAGCGGGCCTTTCGTCGGGGAGCTGTTTTTT

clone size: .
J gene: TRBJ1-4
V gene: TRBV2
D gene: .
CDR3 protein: CASSESSGAGNEKLFF
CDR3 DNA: TGTGCCAGCAGTGAATCAAGCGGGGCCGGTAATGAAAAACTGTTTTTT

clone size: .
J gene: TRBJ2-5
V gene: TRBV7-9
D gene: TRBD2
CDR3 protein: CASSFAGVGETQYF
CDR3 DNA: TGTGCCAGCAGCTTCGCGGGGGTCGGTGAGACCCAGTACTTC

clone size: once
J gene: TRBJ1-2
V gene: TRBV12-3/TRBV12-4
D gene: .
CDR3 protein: CASSPTGGLGYTF
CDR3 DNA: TGTGCCAGCAGTCCCACGGGGGGCCTTGGCTACACCTTC

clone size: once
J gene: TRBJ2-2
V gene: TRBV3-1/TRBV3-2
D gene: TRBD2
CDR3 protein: CASSHTSGRTGELFF
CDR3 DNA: TGTGCCAGCAGCCATACTAGCGGGAGAACCGGGGAGCTGTTTTTT

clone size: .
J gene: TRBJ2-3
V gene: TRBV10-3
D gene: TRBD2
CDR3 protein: CAISESGTSGSFADTQYF
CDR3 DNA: TGTGCCATCAGTGAGTCAGGGACTAGCGGGAGCTTCGCAGATACGCAGTATTTT

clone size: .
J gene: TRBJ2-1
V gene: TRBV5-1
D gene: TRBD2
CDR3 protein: CASSLVAGGPYREQFF
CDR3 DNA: TGCGCCAGCAGCTTGGTTGCGGGAGGGCCTTATAGGGAGCAGTTCTTC

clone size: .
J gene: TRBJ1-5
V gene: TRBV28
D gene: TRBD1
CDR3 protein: CASRSGQGNSQPQHF
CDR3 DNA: TGTGCCAGCAGAAGTGGACAGGGTAATAGTCAGCCCCAGCATTTT

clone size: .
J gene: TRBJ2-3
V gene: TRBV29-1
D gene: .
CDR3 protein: CSVEPPPGDAQYF
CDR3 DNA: TGCAGCGTTGAACCCCCCCCGGGGGATGCGCAGTATTTT

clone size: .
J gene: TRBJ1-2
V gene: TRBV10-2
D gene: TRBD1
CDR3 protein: CASSGTGERGYTF
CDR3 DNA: TGCGCCAGCTCCGGGACAGGGGAGAGAGGCTACACCTTC

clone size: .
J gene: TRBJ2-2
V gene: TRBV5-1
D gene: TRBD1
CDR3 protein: CASSLAGTGVSGELFF
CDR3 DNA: TGCGCCAGCAGCTTGGCCGGGACAGGGGTATCCGGGGAGCTGTTTTTT

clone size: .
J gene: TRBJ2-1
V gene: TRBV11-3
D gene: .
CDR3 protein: CASSLSSSSNEQFF
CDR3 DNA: TGTGCCAGCAGCTTGTCTAGCTCTTCTAATGAGCAGTTCTTC

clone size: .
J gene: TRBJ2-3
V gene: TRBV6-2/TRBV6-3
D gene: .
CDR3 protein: CASSYSSIQRSPGDTQYF
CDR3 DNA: TGTGCCAGCAGTTACTCGAGTATCCAGCGGTCCCCTGGGGATACGCAGTATTTT

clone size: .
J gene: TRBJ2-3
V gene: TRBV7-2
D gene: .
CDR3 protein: CASSLLGRFTDTQYF
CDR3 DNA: TGTGCCAGCAGCTTATTGGGCAGATTCACAGATACGCAGTATTTT

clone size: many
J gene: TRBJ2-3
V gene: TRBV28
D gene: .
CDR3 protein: CASRVSGSDTQYF
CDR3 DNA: TGTGCCAGCAGAGTCTCAGGGTCAGATACGCAGTATTTT

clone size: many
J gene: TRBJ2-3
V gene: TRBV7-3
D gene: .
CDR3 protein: CASSNGQSTDTQYF
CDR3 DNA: TGTGCCAGCAGCAACGGACAGAGCACAGATACGCAGTATTTT

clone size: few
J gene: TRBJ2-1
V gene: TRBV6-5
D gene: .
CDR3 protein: CASSESYSARNEQFF
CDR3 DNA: TGTGCCAGCAGCGAGTCGTATAGCGCCCGCAATGAGCAGTTCTTC

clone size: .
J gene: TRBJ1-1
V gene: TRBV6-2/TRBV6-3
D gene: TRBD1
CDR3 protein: CASSQGQGNTEAFF
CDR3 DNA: TGTGCCAGCAGTCAGGGACAGGGAAACACTGAAGCTTTCTTT

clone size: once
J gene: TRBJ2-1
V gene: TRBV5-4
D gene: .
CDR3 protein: CASSDYRSSSYNEQFF
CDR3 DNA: TGTGCCAGCAGCGACTACCGTTCGAGCTCCTACAATGAGCAGTTCTTC

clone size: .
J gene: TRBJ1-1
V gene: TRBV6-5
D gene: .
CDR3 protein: CASSYVQGQWAFF
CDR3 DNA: TGTGCCAGCAGTTACGTCCAGGGACAATGGGCTTTCTTT

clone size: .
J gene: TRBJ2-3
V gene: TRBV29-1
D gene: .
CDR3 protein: CSVPTGGTDTQYF
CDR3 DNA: TGCAGCGTCCCGACCGGGGGCACAGATACGCAGTATTTT